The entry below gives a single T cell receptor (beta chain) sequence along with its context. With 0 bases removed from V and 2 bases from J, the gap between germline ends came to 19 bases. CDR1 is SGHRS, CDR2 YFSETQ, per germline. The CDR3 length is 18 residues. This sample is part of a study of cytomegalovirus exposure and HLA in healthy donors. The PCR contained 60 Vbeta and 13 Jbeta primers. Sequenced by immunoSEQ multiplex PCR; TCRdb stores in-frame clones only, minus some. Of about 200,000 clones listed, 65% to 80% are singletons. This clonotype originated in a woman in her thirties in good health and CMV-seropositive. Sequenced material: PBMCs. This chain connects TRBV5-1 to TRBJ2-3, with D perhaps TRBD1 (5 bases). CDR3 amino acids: CASSLVSQGFLATDTQYF. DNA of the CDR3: TGCGCCAGCAGCTTGGTGAGTCAGGGCTTTCTGGCCACAGATACGCAGTATTTT.